Following are 7 T cell receptor beta chains from one sample sequenced in a study of T cell responses to AZD1222 COVID-19 vaccine. The assay was immunoSEQ multiplex PCR, and TCRdb's table has in-frame clones only and misses some. This sample has approximately 190,000 clones, with 90% to 95% found just once. The specimen was peripheral blood, collected on day 0 of AZD1222 vaccination. These receptors originate from an adult in good health.

The V and J genes are TRBV9 and TRBJ2-7, with D perhaps matching TRBD1 or TRBD2 (5 bases each). This CDR3 has 15 amino acids. V was shortened by 4 bases and J by 0 bases, with 14 bases between the two germline ends. Germline V gene data show CDR1 as SGDLS and CDR2 as YYNGEE. CDR3 region: CASSTGTGFSYEQYF. CDR3 sequence (DNA): TGTGCCAGCAGCACCGGGACGGGGTTCTCCTACGAGCAGTACTTC.

The chain has TRBV19 and TRBJ2-3; TRBD2 aligns across 10 bases. V shed 5 bases, J shed 2 bases, and the junction held 25 bases outside the gene matches. Germline V gene lookup returns CDR1 LNHDA and CDR2 SQIVND (reference sequence). The CDR3 spans 22 residues. Written as DNA, the CDR3 is TGTGCCAGTAGTCGCCTAGGCCCGATAGCGGGAGGACCCTCTGGGGCCACAGATACGCAGTATTTT. It specifies CASSRLGPIAGGPSGATDTQYF.

The chain links TRBV27 to TRBJ1-4, with TRBD1 matching over 7 bases. The CDR3 loop spans 14 amino acids. After removal of 6 bases from V and 3 bases from J, the junction contained 4 bases not matched to a gene. Per germline, CDR1 MNHEY and CDR2 SMNVEV (reference sequence). For the CDR3, the DNA is TGTGCCAGCAGGCCGACAGGGTCTAATGAAAAACTGTTTTTT. It yields the protein CASRPTGSNEKLFF.

CDR3 coding DNA: TGTGCCAGCAGTGCCTCAGGGGACACTGAAGCTTTCTTT. As protein: CASSASGDTEAFF. This chain joins TRBV27 and TRBJ1-1, with D perhaps TRBD1 (6 bases). CDR1 MNHEY and CDR2 SMNVEV come from the germline V gene (reference sequence). Trimming left V 5 bases short and J 3 bases short, with 10 bases between. This CDR3 is built from 13 residues.

This chain joins TRBV6-2 or TRBV6-3 and TRBJ2-3, with D hard to call. From germline, CDR1 is MNHEY and CDR2 SVGEGT. Between the trimmed V and J ends, which lost 2 bases and 4 bases, there was a span of 7 bases. The CDR3 sequence is 13 residues long. CDR3 sequence (DNA): TGTGCCAGCAGTTACCGCGGCGCAGATACGCAGTATTTT. Amino acid sequence: CASSYRGADTQYF.

The rearrangement links TRBV19 to TRBJ1-5, with TRBD1 as a possible D gene (6 bases). Germline CDR1 is LNHDA and CDR2 is SQIVND (reference sequence). CDR3 length: 15 residues. V was shortened by 4 bases and J by 4 bases, with 14 bases between the two germline ends. As DNA, the CDR3 is TGTGCCAGTAGTAGGCAACAGGGTTATAATCAGCCCCAGCATTTT. Amino acid sequence: CASSRQQGYNQPQHF.

CDR3 DNA sequence: TGTGCCTGGAGTGTCGGACGACAGGGGGTCGGTACCATATATTTT. It specifies CAWSVGRQGVGTIYF. The rearrangement links TRBV30 to TRBJ1-3; TRBD1 aligns across 9 bases. This CDR3 has 15 amino acids. After removal of 0 bases from V and 10 bases from J, the junction contained 10 bases not matched to a gene. Germline V gene sequence: CDR1 GTSNPN, CDR2 SVGIG (reference sequence).